The text below deals with one TCR beta chain. V was trimmed by 6 bases and J by 5 bases, leaving 10 bases between them. The CDR3 has 12 residues. Germline values: CDR1 MDHEN, CDR2 SYDVKM. These data belong to a study of OX40 agonist ivuxolimab in advanced cancers. Looking at the study overall: A male proportion of more than 75% was recorded, with mean age 60 years and range roughly 23 to 90.

Profiled with immunoSEQ multiplex PCR; TCRdb holds only in-frame clones, not every one. The repertoire consists of about 95,000 clones, with more than 85% occurring once and the leading ten covering 2.6%. This receptor was identified in an adult with an advanced solid tumor such as melanoma, head and neck, liver or kidney cancer. This chain uses TRBV28 with TRBJ1-2; D unclear. The sequences come from CD4+ or CD8+ T cells sorted from blood, collected in a trial of the OX40 agonist ivuxolimab. Here the CDR3 reads CASRRAVYGYTF. The CDR3, as DNA: TGTGCCAGCAGGCGGGCAGTTTATGGCTACACCTTC.